This is a list of T cell receptor beta chains from one sample in a study of blood T cell repertoires in COVID-19. Data came from immunoSEQ multiplex PCR; TCRdb stores just in-frame clones and leaves some out. The sample carries some 230,000 clones, roughly 83% recorded once. The sample taken for sequencing was PBMCs or T cells enriched from blood (not recorded which). The receptor source for this set is a woman aged 35 to 49 with acute COVID-19. Each CDR3 is given with its conserved first and last residue. Clone size appears in some rows only: once, few, many, or a class for an expanded clone.

size: -; V: TRBV19; J: TRBJ1-3; CDR3: CASSIQGGSGNTIYF
size: -; V: TRBV28; J: TRBJ2-1; CDR3: CASSFLLINEQFF
size: -; V: TRBV28; J: TRBJ1-2; CDR3: CASTSSQGYGYTF
size: -; V: TRBV5-4; J: TRBJ2-1; CDR3: CASSSGGLNNEQFF
size: -; V: TRBV18; J: TRBJ2-1; CDR3: CASSPGQGAGNEQFF
size: -; V: TRBV7-9; J: TRBJ1-5; CDR3: CASSLGGGKPQHF
size: -; V: TRBV19; J: TRBJ1-2; CDR3: CASSTVGTGNYGYTF
size: -; V: TRBV7-9; J: TRBJ2-1; CDR3: CASSLRGWPYNEQFF
size: -; V: TRBV5-4; J: TRBJ1-1; CDR3: CASSSGQGGTEAFF
size: -; V: TRBV6-1; J: TRBJ1-1; CDR3: CASSLDSPTEAFF
size: few; V: TRBV5-1; J: TRBJ1-4; CDR3: CASAPHYSTGGWEKLFF
size: -; V: TRBV7-2; J: TRBJ1-2; CDR3: CASSFGQVGGYTF
size: -; V: TRBV21-1; J: TRBJ2-5; CDR3: CASTRQGETQYF
size: -; V: TRBV6-5; J: TRBJ1-1; CDR3: CASSRDSKAFF
size: -; V: TRBV2; J: TRBJ1-1; CDR3: CASSDRENTEAFF
size: -; V: TRBV27; J: TRBJ2-1; CDR3: CASSERGAYNEQFF
size: -; V: TRBV28; J: TRBJ1-1; CDR3: CASSLWVRGNTEAFF
size: -; V: TRBV25-1; J: TRBJ2-7; CDR3: CASSAAGGVEQYF
size: -; V: TRBV19; J: TRBJ2-3; CDR3: CASSMQSGGSVSDTQYF
size: -; V: TRBV5-1; J: TRBJ2-5; CDR3: CASSLGDTGDPETQYF
size: -; V: TRBV3-1/TRBV3-2; J: TRBJ2-3; CDR3: CASSWGAGATDTQYF
size: -; V: TRBV4-2; J: TRBJ2-3; CDR3: CASCKEASGASTDTQYF
size: -; V: TRBV7-6; J: TRBJ2-1; CDR3: CASSLEWRGSSYNEQFF